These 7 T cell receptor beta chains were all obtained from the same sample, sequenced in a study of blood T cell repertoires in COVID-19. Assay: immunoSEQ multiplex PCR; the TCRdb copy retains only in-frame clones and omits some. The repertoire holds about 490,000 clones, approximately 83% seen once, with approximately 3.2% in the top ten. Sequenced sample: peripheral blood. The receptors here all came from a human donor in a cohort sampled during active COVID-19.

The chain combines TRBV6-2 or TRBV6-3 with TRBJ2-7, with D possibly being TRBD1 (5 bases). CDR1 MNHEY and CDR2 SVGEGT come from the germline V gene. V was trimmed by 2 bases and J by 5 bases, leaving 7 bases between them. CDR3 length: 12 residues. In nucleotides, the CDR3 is TGTGCCAGCAGTTACCAAGGGGACGAGCAGTACTTC. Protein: CASSYQGDEQYF.

The CDR3 DNA is TGTGCCAGCAGCCAAGCGACCTCTCGAGGAGCTTTCTTT. Its protein is CASSQATSRGAFF. The V call is TRBV3-1 (or the pseudogene TRBV3-2), the J call TRBJ1-1; D is undetermined. Germline values: CDR1 LGHDT, CDR2 YNNKEL (reference sequence). The CDR3 is 13 residues long. The ends were cut back, 1 base at V and 10 bases at J, with 13 bases in the middle.

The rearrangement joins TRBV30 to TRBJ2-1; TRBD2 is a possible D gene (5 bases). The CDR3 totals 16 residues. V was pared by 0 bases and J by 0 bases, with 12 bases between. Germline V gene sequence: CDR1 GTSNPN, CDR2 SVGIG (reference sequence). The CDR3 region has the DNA TGTGCCTGGAGTGTACTAGGCACTAGCTCCTACAATGAGCAGTTCTTC. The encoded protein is CAWSVLGTSSYNEQFF. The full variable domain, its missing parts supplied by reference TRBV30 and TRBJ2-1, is SQTIHQWPATLVQPVGSPLSLECTVEGTSNPNLYWYRQAAGRGLQLLFYSVGIGQISSEVPQNLSASRPQDRQFILSSKKLLLSDSGFYLCAWSVLGTSSYNEQFFGPGTRLTVL.

The CDR3 sequence: CASSHLGGPRENEQFF. The CDR3, as DNA: TGTGCCAGCAGCCACCTAGGAGGGCCGCGAGAGAATGAGCAGTTCTTC. V and J are TRBV3-1 (or the pseudogene TRBV3-2) and TRBJ2-1, with D possibly matching TRBD2 (6 bases). CDR3 length: 16 residues. V lost 3 bases and J lost 7, with 19 bases in between. The germline CDR1 and CDR2 sequences are LGHDT and YNNKEL (reference sequence).

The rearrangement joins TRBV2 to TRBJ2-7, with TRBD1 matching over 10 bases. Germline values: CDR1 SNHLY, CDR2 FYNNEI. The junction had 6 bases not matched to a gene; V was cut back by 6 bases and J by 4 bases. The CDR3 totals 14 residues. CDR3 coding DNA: TGTGCCAGCAGCCTTGACAGGGGGCCATACGAGCAGTACTTC. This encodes CASSLDRGPYEQYF.

The CDR3 bases are TGTGCCAGCAGCCCCACGGGGAGGTCTGGAAACACCATATATTTT. Its translation: CASSPTGRSGNTIYF. This chain links TRBV6-5 with TRBJ1-3; D not resolved. Trimming took 6 bases from V and 1 from J, leaving 13 bases between them. The CDR3 extends over 15 amino acids. CDR1 and CDR2 (germline): MNHEY, SVGAGI.

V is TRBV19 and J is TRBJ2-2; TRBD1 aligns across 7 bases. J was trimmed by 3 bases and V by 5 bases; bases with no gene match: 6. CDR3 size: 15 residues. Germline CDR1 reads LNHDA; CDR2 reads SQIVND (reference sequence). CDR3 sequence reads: CASSLTGSDTGELFF. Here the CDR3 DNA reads TGTGCCAGTAGTTTGACAGGGTCGGACACCGGGGAGCTGTTTTTT.